This is a list of T cell receptor beta chains from one sample in a study of T cell clonotyping in hematopoietic cell transplantation. The assay was immunoSEQ multiplex PCR, and TCRdb's table has in-frame clones only and misses some. The sample lists approximately 17,000 clones; about 57% were seen once. The sample consisted of PBMCs, taken 30 days after allogeneic stem cell transplant. The receptor source for this set is a male patient between 45 and 60 years old who had an allogeneic stem cell transplant from an unrelated donor, so T cells may come from the graft donor. Some clones in this sample may be carry-over from other donors' samples. Each CDR3 is given with its conserved first and last residue. The D gene is left open where the match is weak. A clone size is listed for some rows: how often the clone was seen (once, few, many), or a class if it is expanded.

>.|TRBV30|TRBJ1-1|TRBD1
CAWSKGATEAFF
TGTGCCTGGAGTAAGGGGGCCACTGAAGCTTTCTTT
>.|TRBV29-1|TRBJ2-7|.
CSVERENYEQYF
TGCAGCGTTGAGAGGGAGAACTACGAGCAGTACTTC
>.|TRBV27|TRBJ1-5|TRBD1
CASRRGGGQPQHF
TGTGCCAGCCGGAGAGGGGGCGGTCAGCCCCAGCATTTT
>.|TRBV9|TRBJ2-7|.
CASSVDVTFYEQYF
TGTGCCAGCAGCGTAGATGTCACGTTCTACGAGCAGTACTTC
>few|TRBV7-2|TRBJ1-5|TRBD1
CASSLHDRGVPQHF
TGTGCCAGCAGCCTACACGACAGGGGAGTGCCCCAGCATTTT
>.|TRBV2|TRBJ1-1|.
CASTRYTEAFF
TGTGCCAGCACCCGATACACTGAAGCTTTCTTT
>.|TRBV29-1|TRBJ1-2|.
CSVEDRSGYTF
TGCAGCGTTGAGGACAGATCAGGCTACACCTTC
>.|TRBV4-2|TRBJ1-5|.
CASSAVVGIGQPQHF
TGTGCCAGCAGCGCTGTGGTTGGGATTGGTCAGCCCCAGCATTTT
>.|TRBV19|TRBJ2-1|TRBD2
CASSISSGGPNEQFF
TGTGCCAGTAGTATCAGTAGCGGGGGCCCAAATGAGCAGTTCTTC
>.|TRBV28|TRBJ1-1|.
CASRTGGWTEAFF
TGTGCCAGCAGGACAGGAGGTTGGACTGAAGCTTTCTTT
>.|TRBV5-1|TRBJ2-5|TRBD2
CASSSWFSGSHQETQYF
TGCGCCAGCAGCTCCTGGTTTAGCGGGAGTCACCAAGAGACCCAGTACTTC
>.|TRBV7-9|TRBJ1-5|.
CASSPGDQPQHF
TGTGCCAGCAGCCCAGGGGACCAGCCCCAGCATTTT
>few|TRBV29-1|TRBJ2-7|.
CSVVGPNYEQYF
TGCAGCGTTGTCGGGCCAAACTACGAGCAGTACTTC
>few|TRBV6-1|TRBJ1-2|.
CASSGRGRVGFGGYTF
TGTGCCAGCAGTGGCAGAGGCAGGGTAGGGTTTGGTGGCTACACCTTC
>.|TRBV4-1|TRBJ2-2|.
CASSQGSWNTGGLFF
TGCGCCAGCAGCCAGGGATCGTGGAACACCGGGGGGCTGTTTTTT
>.|TRBV2|TRBJ2-5|.
CASSVTGEWETQYF
TGTGCCAGCAGTGTGACGGGGGAGTGGGAGACCCAGTACTTC
>once|TRBV4-3|TRBJ2-5|.
CASSQGQGGETQYF
TGCGCCAGCAGCCAAGGACAGGGAGGAGAGACCCAGTACTTC
>.|TRBV2|TRBJ1-2|.
CATRQEKNYGYTF
TGTGCCACCCGACAGGAGAAGAACTATGGCTACACCTTC
>.|TRBV6-5|TRBJ2-7|.
CATLGETYEQYF
TGTGCCACGCTGGGGGAAACCTACGAGCAGTACTTC
>.|TRBV5-1|TRBJ1-2|.
CASSREAGPNYGYTF
TGCGCCAGCAGCAGGGAGGCAGGGCCCAACTATGGCTACACCTTC
>.|TRBV27|TRBJ1-6|TRBD1
CASSGRTGSYSPLHF
TGTGCCAGCAGTGGCCGGACAGGGAGCTATTCACCCCTCCACTTT
>few|TRBV30|TRBJ1-3|.
CAWKKAGNTIYF
TGTGCCTGGAAGAAGGCTGGAAACACCATATATTTT
>.|TRBV9|TRBJ2-5|TRBD2
CASSVGAGGRLETQYF
TGTGCCAGCAGCGTAGGTGCGGGGGGGCGGCTCGAGACCCAGTACTTC
>few|TRBV28|TRBJ2-1|.
CASSSPYNEQFF
TGTGCCAGCAGTTCCCCTTACAATGAGCAGTTCTTC
>few|TRBV30|TRBJ1-2|.
CAWSLGINYGYTF
TGTGCCTGGAGTCTCGGGATTAACTATGGCTACACCTTC
>.|TRBV4-2|TRBJ1-1|TRBD1
CASRPTTGGTEAFF
TGTGCCAGCAGACCAACGACAGGGGGGACTGAAGCTTTCTTT
>.|TRBV25-1|TRBJ2-7|TRBD1
CASSVTGAARYEQYF
TGTGCCAGCAGTGTAACAGGGGCAGCTCGTTACGAGCAGTACTTC
>.|TRBV6-5|TRBJ1-5|.
CASSYSSRQGNQPQHF
TGTGCCAGCAGTTACTCGAGTAGGCAGGGTAATCAGCCCCAGCATTTT
>.|TRBV6-6|TRBJ2-7|.
CASSYFSDTYEQYF
TGTGCCAGCAGTTACTTTAGCGATACCTACGAGCAGTACTTC
>.|TRBV27|TRBJ2-1|.
CASRGGMVGSYNEQFF
TGTGCCAGCAGGGGGGGAATGGTCGGCTCCTACAATGAGCAGTTCTTC
>.|TRBV5-1|TRBJ2-7|.
CASSLGWGSILNYEQYF
TGCGCCAGCAGCTTGGGATGGGGCTCCATACTTAACTACGAGCAGTACTTC
>.|TRBV28|TRBJ1-6|.
CASRTRTAHSSPLHF
TGTGCCAGCCGAACTAGGACAGCACACAGTTCACCCCTCCACTTT
>.|TRBV6-5|TRBJ2-1|.
CASSYGAGATNEQFF
TGTGCCAGCAGTTACGGGGCGGGGGCCACCAATGAGCAGTTCTTC
>.|TRBV6-5|TRBJ1-2|.
CASSYYPGDYGYTF
TGTGCCAGCAGTTACTACCCAGGGGACTATGGCTACACCTTC
>.|TRBV23-1|TRBJ1-5|.
CASSQSGEGPCNQPQHF
TGCGCCAGCAGTCAATCGGGGGAGGGCCCATGCAATCAGCCCCAGCATTTT
>.|TRBV29-1|TRBJ1-4|.
CSVLPGGGEKLFF
TGCAGCGTACTACCGGGGGGCGGGGAAAAACTGTTTTTT
>.|TRBV6-6|TRBJ2-2|.
CASSYSGGNTGELFF
TGTGCCAGCAGTTACTCAGGGGGAAACACCGGGGAGCTGTTTTTT
>.|TRBV29-1|TRBJ1-1|TRBD1
CSVRRGTGNTEAFF
TGCAGCGTTCGTAGAGGGACAGGCAACACTGAAGCTTTCTTT
>once|TRBV7-7|TRBJ2-1|TRBD2
CASSLSGGHNEQFF
TGTGCCAGCAGCTTATCGGGGGGGCACAATGAGCAGTTCTTC
>.|TRBV5-6|TRBJ1-1|.
CASSQHGGGATMNTEAFF
TGTGCCAGCAGCCAGCACGGAGGGGGTGCTACTATGAACACTGAAGCTTTCTTT
>.|TRBV28|TRBJ1-1|TRBD1
CASSAVLTGVSEAFF
TGTGCCAGCAGCGCTGTCCTGACAGGGGTGTCTGAAGCTTTCTTT
>.|TRBV6-5|TRBJ1-2|.
CATTSRGPRDYGYTF
TGTGCCACCACCTCCAGGGGACCTCGCGACTATGGCTACACCTTC
>.|TRBV29-1|TRBJ2-1|.
CSVPRTHLGEQFF
TGCAGCGTGCCTCGGACACACCTAGGGGAGCAGTTCTTC
>few|TRBV19|TRBJ2-5|.
CASSIGGPSKLLGETQYF
TGTGCCAGTAGTATAGGGGGACCTTCCAAGCTCCTTGGTGAGACCCAGTACTTC
>few|TRBV5-1|TRBJ2-7|TRBD2
CASSFGAGGSSYEQYF
TGCGCCAGCAGCTTTGGCGCGGGGGGGAGCTCCTACGAGCAGTACTTC
>.|TRBV7-9|TRBJ1-4|TRBD1
CASSSGTATNEKLFF
TGTGCCAGCAGCAGCGGGACAGCAACTAATGAAAAACTGTTTTTT
>once|TRBV28|TRBJ1-1|.
CASRRGAGKMNTEAFF
TGTGCCAGCCGTAGGGGGGCAGGGAAAATGAACACTGAAGCTTTCTTT
>.|TRBV6-1|TRBJ2-5|.
CASSDPGHQETQYF
TGTGCCAGCAGTGACCCGGGTCACCAAGAGACCCAGTACTTC
>few|TRBV4-3|TRBJ1-5|TRBD1
CASSQGPGGQPQHF
TGCGCCAGCAGCCAAGGTCCAGGGGGGCAGCCCCAGCATTTT
>.|TRBV6-5|TRBJ1-1|TRBD1
CASRAGGAGTEAFF
TGTGCCAGCAGAGCAGGGGGCGCCGGCACTGAAGCTTTCTTT
>few|TRBV6-6|TRBJ1-1|.
CASSYSRDTEAFF
TGTGCCAGCAGTTACTCCCGGGACACTGAAGCTTTCTTT
>few|TRBV25-1|TRBJ1-2|TRBD1
CASRPSWDSHGYTF
TGTGCCAGCAGACCTTCATGGGACAGTCACGGCTACACCTTC
>.|TRBV10-3|TRBJ2-6|TRBD1
CAISGQGANGANVLTF
TGTGCCATCAGCGGACAGGGGGCCAATGGGGCCAACGTCCTGACTTTC
>.|TRBV27|TRBJ1-1|.
CASVFLTEAFF
TGTGCCAGCGTTTTTCTCACTGAAGCTTTCTTT
>.|TRBV30|TRBJ2-4|.
CAWSVPRTLAKNIQYF
TGTGCCTGGAGTGTACCCCGGACTCTAGCCAAAAACATTCAGTACTTC
>once|TRBV11-2|TRBJ1-1|.
CASSSEVDTEAFF
TGTGCCAGCAGCTCAGAGGTGGACACTGAAGCTTTCTTT
>.|TRBV7-6|TRBJ2-7|.
CASSKHFDGGVYEQYF
TGTGCCAGCAGCAAACATTTCGACGGGGGTGTCTACGAGCAGTACTTC
>.|TRBV28|TRBJ2-4|.
CAASTLRIGMSKNIQYF
TGTGCCGCCAGCACTCTAAGAATAGGGATGTCCAAAAACATTCAGTACTTC